This T cell receptor (beta chain) came from a study of identical twins. V lost 0 bases to trimming and J lost 6 bases, with 9 bases between them. The CDR3 is 14 residues long. CDR1 is SGDLS and CDR2 is YYNGEE in the germline V gene. This clonotype turned up a few times. The target antigen is unknown. General study points: Potential partial confounding of zero-insertion analyses by invariant MAIT and iNKT cells was noted.

Healthy Caucasians were all of the donors. TCRdb reprocessed the 5' RACE reads via MiXCR and lists one record per CDR3 protein. The sample lists some 570,000 distinct CDR3 sequences, approximately 20% seen once, with around 0.47% in the top ten. The same specimen was also included in a second study, on yellow fever vaccine responses in identical twins.

The receptor was derived from a woman between 18 and 29 years old in good health. The sequencing input was CD4+ T cells sorted from blood. This chain links TRBV9 with TRBJ2-2; D remains ambiguous. This CDR3 is CASSVAGLAGELFF. The CDR3 nucleotides are TGTGCCAGCAGCGTAGCTGGGCTCGCCGGGGAGCTGTTTTTT.